This TCR beta chain came from a study of OX40 agonist ivuxolimab in advanced cancers. The wider study: Across the patients, intravenous ivuxolimab was delivered every 2 weeks at 0.01 to 10 mg/kg.

Assay: immunoSEQ multiplex PCR; the TCRdb copy retains only in-frame clones and omits some. The sample shows approximately 59,000 clones, about 82% of them seen only once. Remarks on this clone: What it recognizes is unknown.

V was shortened by 5 bases and J by 0 bases, with 11 bases between the two germline ends. The CDR3 is made up of 14 amino acids. Germline V gene lookup returns CDR1 SGHRS and CDR2 YFSETQ. Findings and caveats of the study: Relative to CD4+, CD8+ T cells held more expanded clones on average.

The origin of this receptor is an adult with an advanced solid tumor such as melanoma, head and neck, liver or kidney cancer. The source was CD4+ or CD8+ T cells sorted from blood, collected in a trial of the OX40 agonist ivuxolimab. V and J are TRBV5-1 and TRBJ1-2; possible D gene TRBD1, 6 bases. CDR3 in amino acids: CASRPGASNYGYTF. The CDR3, as DNA: TGCGCCAGCAGGCCGGGGGCGTCTAACTATGGCTACACCTTC.